The 18 T cell receptor beta chains given below trace back to one sample, sequenced in a study of blood T cells in healthy people across ages. Primed by a sample-barcoded 5' primer and a J-beta primer mix, a second PCR proceeded for about 6 to 12 cycles. Each CDR3 protein is one row after TCRdb ran MiXCR on the 5' RACE reads. The sample holds 1,800,000 or so distinct CDR3 sequences, 39% seen once. Sequencing was done on a sample of blood. The receptors were gathered from a human donor in good health.

This clonotype was found a few times. The genes are TRBV6-2 or TRBV6-3 and TRBJ2-1, with 8 positions matching TRBD2. The trim removed 3 bases at V and 8 bases at J, leaving 12 bases unmatched. Germline loops: CDR1 MNHEY, CDR2 SVGEGT. The CDR3 runs 16 residues. In DNA form, the CDR3 reads TGTGCCAGCAGTTATCCGGCGGGGGGCTACACGGATGAGCAGTTCTTC. Its translation is CASSYPAGGYTDEQFF.

CDR3 region: CSVFNTGIYGYTF. The CDR3 region has the DNA TGCAGCGTATTTAATACGGGCATCTATGGCTACACCTTC. The V call is TRBV29-1, the J call TRBJ1-2; D remains unclear. The V end was cut by 6 bases, the J end by 4 bases, with 15 bases between. Looked up from germline, CDR1 is SQVTM and CDR2 is ANQGSEA. The CDR3 spans 13 residues.

The chain combines TRBV29-1 with TRBJ1-2, with 10 bases identical to TRBD1. Germline CDR1 reads SQVTM; CDR2 reads ANQGSEA. The CDR3 has 13 amino acids. J was trimmed by 10 bases and V by 2 bases; bases with no gene match: 7. DNA for the CDR3: TGCAGCGTTGAATTTAGTGGACAGGGGGACTACACCTTC. Residues: CSVEFSGQGDYTF.

The J gene is TRBJ2-1, the V gene TRBV18; D unclear. Trimming took 1 base from V and 8 from J, leaving 6 bases between them. Germline CDR1 KGHSH, CDR2 LQKENI. The CDR3 length is 12 residues. CDR3 residues: CASSPLHDEQFF. DNA of the CDR3: TGTGCCAGCTCACCACTACACGATGAGCAGTTCTTC.

The rearrangement joins TRBV4-1 to TRBJ1-1; D ambiguous. The CDR3 spans 14 residues. Germline V gives CDR1 MGHRA, CDR2 YSYEKL. Trimming pared 3 bases from V and 10 bases from J, leaving 18 bases between. CDR3 sequence (DNA): TGCGCCAGCAGCCACCTACCCAGACGGGCAGGAGCTTTCTTT. The encoded protein is CASSHLPRRAGAFF.

A note on this clonotype: Germline and junction disagree at one end, which may indicate a read error. The V gene is TRBV12-3 or TRBV12-4, the J gene TRBJ2-1, with TRBD1 matching 9 bases. CDR3 length: 17 residues. DNA of the CDR3: TGTGCCAGCAGACCGACCGGGACAGGGAGCCCCTACAATGAGCAGCTCTTC. This translates into CASRPTGTGSPYNEQLF.

The J gene is TRBJ2-5, the V gene TRBV12-3 or TRBV12-4; 9 bases agree with TRBD1. The V gene end was trimmed by 5 bases and the J gene end by 4 bases; junction bases not matched to a gene: 5. This CDR3 is 14 amino acids long. CDR3: CASSPQDRGETQYF. The CDR3 coding sequence is TGTGCCAGCAGTCCCCAGGACAGGGGAGAGACCCAGTACTTC.

CDR3 DNA: TGTGCCAGCAGTCCTTTGCAGAGCGAGCTTCATGGCTACACCTTC. This sequence encodes CASSPLQSELHGYTF. The chain employs TRBV12-3 or TRBV12-4 and TRBJ1-2; D gene ambiguous. V lost 5 bases and J lost 6, with 19 bases in between. The CDR3 extends over 15 amino acids.

Turning to this clonotype: With a much larger clone just one base away, this may be a read error. This sequence joins TRBV20-1 and TRBJ2-3, with a weak D call TRBD2 (7 bases). CDR3 length: 16 amino acids. Per the germline V gene, CDR1 is DFQATT and CDR2 is SNEGSKA (reference sequence). The CDR3 is CNASHGAGASSDTQYF. Written as DNA, the CDR3 is TGCAATGCTAGCCATGGGGCGGGGGCTTCCTCAGATACGCAGTATTTT.

The rearrangement uses TRBV7-9 and TRBJ1-3, with D possibly being TRBD1 (5 bases). V was shortened by 11 bases and J by 0 bases, with 14 bases between the two germline ends. This CDR3 is built from 14 residues. From germline, CDR1 is SEHNR and CDR2 FQNEAQ (reference sequence). CDR3 sequence (DNA): TGTGCCCTGAGGGAGGGGCCCTCTGGAAACACCATATATTTT. Protein sequence: CALREGPSGNTIYF.

For this clonotype: One end of the junction fails to match germline, which may point to a read error. The rearrangement uses TRBV7-2 and TRBJ1-4; no firm D call. CDR1 and CDR2 (germline): SGHTA, FQGNSA. CDR3 length equals 16 residues. CDR3 sequence reads: CASSSLTGFLGEELFF. The CDR3 DNA reads as TGTGCCAGCAGCAGTTTAACGGGGTTCTTAGGTGAAGAACTGTTTTTT.

This clonotype was recorded a few times. This sequence joins TRBV5-1 and TRBJ1-1; 8 bases map to TRBD1. The germline V gene encodes CDR1 SGHRS and CDR2 YFSETQ. J gave up 6 bases and V 0 bases, and 7 bases lay outside the gene matches. This CDR3 region has 15 residues. The CDR3 is CASSLGAGGGAEAFF. For the CDR3, the DNA is TGCGCCAGCAGCTTGGGGGCAGGGGGCGGCGCTGAAGCTTTCTTT.

This clonotype was counted ten times or more. V usage is TRBV7-2 and J usage is TRBJ2-4; 12 bases map to TRBD1. Germline V lookup: CDR1 SGHTA, CDR2 FQGNSA. The ends lost 5 bases at V and 6 bases at J; junction bases unmatched: 5. The CDR3 is made up of 15 amino acids. The CDR3 bases are TGTGCCAGCAGCCGGGACAGGGGGCTGGGAAACATTCAGTACTTC. As protein: CASSRDRGLGNIQYF.

The DNA of the CDR3 is TGTGCCAGCAGCCCGACTAGCGGGGGGGTGGATGAGCAGTTCTTC. It yields the protein CASSPTSGGVDEQFF. The chain couples TRBV5-6 to TRBJ2-1; 14 nucleotides agree with TRBD2. V gave up 4 bases and J gave up 8 bases; unmatched junction bases: 5. This CDR3 is 15 amino acids long. Germline V lookup: CDR1 SGHDT, CDR2 YYEEEE.

The chain joins TRBV6-1 to TRBJ2-1, with 9 bases matching TRBD2. This CDR3 has 15 residues. V gave up 1 base and J gave up 4 bases; unmatched junction bases: 2. Germline CDR1 reads MNHNS; CDR2 reads SASEGT. The CDR3: CASSEVAGEYNEQFF. CDR3 in DNA: TGTGCCAGCAGTGAAGTAGCGGGGGAGTACAATGAGCAGTTCTTC.

V usage is TRBV7-9 and J usage is TRBJ2-4; 7 nucleotides match TRBD1. CDR1 SEHNR and CDR2 FQNEAQ come from the germline V gene (reference sequence). Losses at the gene ends were 6 bases for V and 13 bases for J; bases not matched to a gene: 18. This CDR3 is built from 15 residues. The CDR3, as DNA: TGTGCCAGCAGACCCTCGGGACAGCTAAGGGATGAGCAGTACTTC. The encoded protein is CASRPSGQLRDEQYF.

This clonotype was observed a handful of times. This chain uses TRBV7-8 with TRBJ2-3; no clear D. The length of the CDR3 is 15 residues. Germline loops: CDR1 SGHVS, CDR2 FQNEAQ. V lost 0 bases, J lost 6 bases, and 13 bases lay in between. Here the CDR3 DNA reads TGTGCCAGCAGCTTAGCTTTTTCGTCTTCGGATACGCAGTATTTT. It specifies CASSLAFSSSDTQYF.

This clonotype has at least ten counts. The genes are TRBV27 and TRBJ2-7; 9 nucleotides match TRBD1. Germline assignment: CDR1 MNHEY and CDR2 SMNVEV (reference sequence). V was clipped by 1 base and J by 3 bases; unmatched bases: 7. This CDR3 spans 16 amino acids. In DNA form, the CDR3 reads TGTGCCAGCAGTTTATTTAGGGGACAGGGAGTCTACGAGCAGTACTTC. It is translated as CASSLFRGQGVYEQYF.